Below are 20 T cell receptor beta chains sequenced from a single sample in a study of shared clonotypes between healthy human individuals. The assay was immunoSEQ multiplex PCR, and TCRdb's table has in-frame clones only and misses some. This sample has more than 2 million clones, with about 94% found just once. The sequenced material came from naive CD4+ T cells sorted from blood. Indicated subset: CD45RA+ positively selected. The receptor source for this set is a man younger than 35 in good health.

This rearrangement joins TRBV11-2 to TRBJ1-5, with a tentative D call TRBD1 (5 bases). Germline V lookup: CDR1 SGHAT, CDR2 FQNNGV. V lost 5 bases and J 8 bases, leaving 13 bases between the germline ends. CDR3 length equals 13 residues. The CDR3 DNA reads TGTGCCAGCAGCCCTGGGACGGTAGAGCCCCAGCATTTT. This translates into CASSPGTVEPQHF. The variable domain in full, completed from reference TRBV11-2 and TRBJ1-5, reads EAGVAQSPRYKIIEKRQSVAFWCNPISGHATLYWYQQILGQGPKLLIQFQNNGVVDDSQLPKDRFSAERLKGVDSTLKIQPAKLEDSAVYLCASSPGTVEPQHFGDGTRLSIL.

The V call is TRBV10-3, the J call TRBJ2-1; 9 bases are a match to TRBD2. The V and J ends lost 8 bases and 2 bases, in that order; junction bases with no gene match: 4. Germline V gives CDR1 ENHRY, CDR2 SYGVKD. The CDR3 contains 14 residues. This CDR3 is CAIGVAGAYNEQFF. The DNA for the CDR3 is TGTGCCATCGGGGTAGCGGGAGCCTACAATGAGCAGTTCTTC.

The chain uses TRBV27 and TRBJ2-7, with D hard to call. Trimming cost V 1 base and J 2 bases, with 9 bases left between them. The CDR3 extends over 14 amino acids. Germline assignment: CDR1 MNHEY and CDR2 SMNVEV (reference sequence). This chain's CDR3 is CASSLYPRTYEQYF. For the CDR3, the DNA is TGTGCCAGCAGTTTATATCCTAGAACCTACGAGCAGTACTTC.

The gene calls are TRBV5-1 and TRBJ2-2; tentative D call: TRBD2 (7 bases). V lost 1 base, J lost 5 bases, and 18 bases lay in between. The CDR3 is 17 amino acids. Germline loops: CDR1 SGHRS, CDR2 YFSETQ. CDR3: CASSLTPGGQGTGELFF. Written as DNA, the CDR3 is TGCGCCAGCAGCTTGACCCCGGGGGGCCAGGGGACCGGGGAGCTGTTTTTT.

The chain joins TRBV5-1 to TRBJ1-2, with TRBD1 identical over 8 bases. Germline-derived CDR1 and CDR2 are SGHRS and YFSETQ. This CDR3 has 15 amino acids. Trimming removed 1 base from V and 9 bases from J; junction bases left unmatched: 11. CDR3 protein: CASSLSPETGASYTF. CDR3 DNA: TGCGCCAGCAGCTTGAGTCCCGAGACAGGGGCGAGCTACACCTTC.

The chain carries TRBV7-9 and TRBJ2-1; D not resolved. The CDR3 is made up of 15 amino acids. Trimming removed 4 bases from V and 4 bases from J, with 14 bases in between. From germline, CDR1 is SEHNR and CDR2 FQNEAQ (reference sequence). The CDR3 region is CASSSERVGYNEQFF. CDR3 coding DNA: TGTGCCAGCAGCTCGGAACGGGTGGGGTACAATGAGCAGTTCTTC.

The CDR3 reads CASSSDVWGYTF. The DNA for the CDR3 is TGTGCCAGCAGCTCGGATGTATGGGGCTACACCTTC. The chain employs TRBV7-9 and TRBJ1-2, with unresolved D. Germline CDR1 and CDR2: SEHNR and FQNEAQ (reference sequence). The CDR3 is made up of 12 amino acids. The V end was cut by 4 bases, the J end by 8 bases, with 11 bases between. The complete variable domain, with remaining parts taken from reference TRBV7-9 and TRBJ1-2, reads DTGVSQNPRHKITKRGQNVTFRCDPISEHNRLYWYRQTLGQGPEFLTYFQNEAQLEKSRLLSDRFSAERPKGSFSTLEIQRTEQGDSAMYLCASSSDVWGYTFGSGTRLTVV.

The CDR3 region has the DNA TGTGCCAGCAGCTTATACAGGGATAATTCACCCCTCCACTTT. Translated: CASSLYRDNSPLHF. The J gene is TRBJ1-6, the V gene TRBV7-9, with TRBD1 as a possible D gene (6 bases). V lost 2 bases, J lost 5 bases, and 7 bases lay in between. There are 14 residues in the CDR3. Looked up from germline, CDR1 is SEHNR and CDR2 is FQNEAQ (reference sequence).

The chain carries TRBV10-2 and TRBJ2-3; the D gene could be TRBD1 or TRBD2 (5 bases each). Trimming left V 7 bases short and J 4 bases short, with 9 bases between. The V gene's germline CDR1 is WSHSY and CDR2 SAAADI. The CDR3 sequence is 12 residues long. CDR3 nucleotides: TGCGCCAGCAAGCTGGGGGCAGATACGCAGTATTTT. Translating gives CASKLGADTQYF.

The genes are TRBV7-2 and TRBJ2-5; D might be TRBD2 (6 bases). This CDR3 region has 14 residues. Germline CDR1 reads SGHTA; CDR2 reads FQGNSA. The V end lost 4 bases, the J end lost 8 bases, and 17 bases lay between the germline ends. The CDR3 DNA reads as TGTGCCAGCAGCTCTCTAGCGTCCCCAGGAACCCAGTACTTC. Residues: CASSSLASPGTQYF.

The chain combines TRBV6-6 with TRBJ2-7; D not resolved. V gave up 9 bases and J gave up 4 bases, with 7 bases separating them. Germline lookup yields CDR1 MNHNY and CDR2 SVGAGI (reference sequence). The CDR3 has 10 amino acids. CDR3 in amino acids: CASKRYEQYF. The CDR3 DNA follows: TGTGCCAGTAAACGTTACGAGCAGTACTTC.

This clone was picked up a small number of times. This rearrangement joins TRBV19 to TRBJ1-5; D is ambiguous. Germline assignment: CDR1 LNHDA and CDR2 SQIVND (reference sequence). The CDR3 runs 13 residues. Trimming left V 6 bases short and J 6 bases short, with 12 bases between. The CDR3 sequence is CASSLDEPQPQHF. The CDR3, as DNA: TGTGCCAGTAGCCTTGACGAGCCTCAGCCCCAGCATTTT.

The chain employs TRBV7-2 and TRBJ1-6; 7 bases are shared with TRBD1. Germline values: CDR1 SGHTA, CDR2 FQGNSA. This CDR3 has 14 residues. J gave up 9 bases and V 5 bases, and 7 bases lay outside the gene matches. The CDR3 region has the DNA TGTGCCAGCAGCCGAGACAGGGTCAGTTCACCCCTCCACTTT. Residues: CASSRDRVSSPLHF.

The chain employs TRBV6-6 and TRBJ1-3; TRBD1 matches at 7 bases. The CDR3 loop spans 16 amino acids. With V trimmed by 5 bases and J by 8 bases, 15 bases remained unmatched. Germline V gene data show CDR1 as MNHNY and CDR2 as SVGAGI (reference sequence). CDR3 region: CASSGSPGQSADTIYF. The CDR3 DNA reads TGTGCCAGCAGTGGAAGCCCGGGACAGTCGGCGGACACCATATATTTT.

The DNA for the CDR3 is TGTGCCAGCTCACCTCCACTAGTCGGCGGGGAGCTGTTTTTT. It is translated as CASSPPLVGGELFF. The chain employs TRBV18 and TRBJ2-2, with D possibly being TRBD2 (5 bases). This CDR3 has 14 amino acids. Trimming removed 3 bases from V and 7 bases from J, with 12 bases in between. Per the germline V gene, CDR1 is KGHSH and CDR2 is LQKENI. The whole variable domain, remainder taken from reference TRBV18 and TRBJ2-2, is NAGVMQNPRHLVRRRGQEARLRCSPMKGHSHVYWYRQLPEEGLKFMVYLQKENIIDESGMPKERFSAEFPKEGPSILRIQQVVRGDSAAYFCASSPPLVGGELFFGEGSRLTVL.

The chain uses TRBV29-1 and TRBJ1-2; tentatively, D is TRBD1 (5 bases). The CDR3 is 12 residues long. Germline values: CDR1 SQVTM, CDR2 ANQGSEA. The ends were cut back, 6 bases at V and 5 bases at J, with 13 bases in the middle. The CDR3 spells CSVGDGLYGYTF. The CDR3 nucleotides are TGCAGCGTAGGGGACGGATTATATGGCTACACCTTC.

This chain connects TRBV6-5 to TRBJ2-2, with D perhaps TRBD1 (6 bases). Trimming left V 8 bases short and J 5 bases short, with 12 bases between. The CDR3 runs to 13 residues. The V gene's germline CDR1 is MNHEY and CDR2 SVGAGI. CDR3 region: CASRDIRTGELFF. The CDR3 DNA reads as TGTGCCAGCCGGGACATACGTACCGGGGAGCTGTTTTTT.

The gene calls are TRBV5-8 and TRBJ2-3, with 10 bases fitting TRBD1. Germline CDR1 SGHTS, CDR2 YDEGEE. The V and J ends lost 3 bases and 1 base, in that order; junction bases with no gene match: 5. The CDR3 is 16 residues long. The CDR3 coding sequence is TGTGCCAGCAGCTCGGGACAGGGGTGGGGCACAGATACGCAGTATTTT. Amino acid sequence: CASSSGQGWGTDTQYF.

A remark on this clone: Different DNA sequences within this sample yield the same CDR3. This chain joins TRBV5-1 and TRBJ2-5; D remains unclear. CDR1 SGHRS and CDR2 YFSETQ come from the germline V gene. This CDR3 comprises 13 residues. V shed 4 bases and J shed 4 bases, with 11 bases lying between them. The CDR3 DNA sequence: TGCGCCAGCAGCCTGGGGTCTGGAGAGACCCAGTACTTC. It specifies CASSLGSGETQYF.

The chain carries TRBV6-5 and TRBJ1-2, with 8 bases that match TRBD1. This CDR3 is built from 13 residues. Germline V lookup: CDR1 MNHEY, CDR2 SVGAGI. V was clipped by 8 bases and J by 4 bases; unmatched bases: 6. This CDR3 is CASGQGILYGYTF. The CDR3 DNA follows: TGTGCCAGCGGACAGGGCATTCTCTATGGCTACACCTTC.